Here is one T cell receptor (beta chain) with its context. Its antigen is currently not known. Base qualities are missing; no much larger clone stands one base away. This same CDR3 is encoded by further DNA sequences in the sample. Tumor-infiltrating lymphocyte cultures were grown for about 35 days from around 6-11 tumor fragments in high-dose IL2 (roughly 5,500 U/mL). Preparation of the library involved the immunoSEQ multiplex PCR assay. DNA was isolated with Qiagen DNeasy or QIAamp micro DNA kits and TCRB sequenced with the Adaptive Biotechnology human TCRB sequencing kit. TCRB libraries were sequenced on an Illumina MiSeq. As for the authors' bioinformatics: The kit provider's software was used to analyze TCRB sequence data, and Fisher's exact test was used to test clonotype templates for tumor enrichment. In its TCRdb copy, this immuneACCESS table keeps in-frame sequences only and misses some clones. Where compared with another copy, unresolved V genes explain less than half of these, and the others have no known cause. V and J calls and clone size are given by that table; D and trimming were obtained from the DNA. This sample comprises 1,000 to 1,200 clones, 50% to 65% of them detected only once. Together, the top ten hold about 72% of the sample.

Cut back by 0 bases and 6 bases, the V and J ends lie 7 bases apart. CDR1 and CDR2, looked up from the germline V gene, are LGHNA and YNFKEQ. The CDR3 goes from the cysteine to the phenylalanine over 13 residues. Only the CDR3 portion is preserved as DNA: 39 bases, with reading frame beginning at the first base. The data were obtained in a study of CD4 T cells in lung cancer (dated by TCRdb to between 2018 and 2020). At the level of the whole study: In the study, blood T cells of NSCLC patients were screened for responses to candidate mutation-encoded neoepitopes, and neoantigen-specific CD4+ T-cell clones and TCRs were isolated. Aged 60 to 69 when blood was donated, the resected patients, most of whom were former smokers, had either lung adenocarcinoma or squamous cell carcinoma. Treatments received by the patients before blood donation included platinum chemotherapy, and some patients received nivolumab or pembrolizumab. The frequency of neoantigen-specific clonotypes in tumor resections, non-adjacent lung and cultured T-cell products was followed using TCRB deep sequencing.

Here is what the overall study found, with its caveats: Some responses derived from blood might reflect in vitro priming of naive T cells or cross-reactivity instead of memory responses to the cancer.

The rearranged chain carries TRBV4-2 and TRBJ2-3; confidence is insufficient to name the D gene. This TCR was recovered from an older woman with non-small cell lung cancer. What was sequenced was cultured cells derived from lung. The CDR3 region: CASSQDLEDTQYF. The DNA reads TGTGCCAGCAGCCAAGATCTTGAGGATACGCAGTATTTT.